Reported below is one T cell receptor (beta chain). This clone was counted once. Which antigen it targets is not known. Base quality data are lacking; no much larger clone is found one base away. V sheds 11 bases and J sheds 13 bases, leaving 18 bases between their ends. Counted from cysteine to phenylalanine, this CDR3 has 11 amino acids. CDR3 DNA is the only sequence kept; it has 33 bases, read in frame from the first base. These data belong to a study of T cell responses to AZD1222 COVID-19 vaccine (dated by TCRdb to 2020 to 2022). Notes on the research overall: A total of 230 to 250 trial participants underwent TCR sequencing, of whom under 220 had received two doses of AZD1222 and approximately 25 had received two doses of the MenACWY control vaccine. Enrollment into the trials was organized by age into subgroups of 18-55, 56-69 and 70-plus years, and those subgroups contained roughly 150, 30 and 60 TCR-sequenced participants, respectively. Broader findings and caveats from the paper: Conclusions about previously exposed vaccinees are limited, since just 5 to 7 AZD1222 recipients were seropositive for SARS-CoV-2 at baseline. Most participants were white British and females outnumbered males, and the authors suggested that clonal diversity may have been underestimated. A significant rise in spike-specific TCR breadth and depth was observed after two AZD1222 doses relative to day 0 and relative to MenACWY recipients. In the small 56-69-year group, the increase in depth fell short of significance, most likely because of low power. The vaccine-associated CD4 TCRs covered the entire spike protein, and the dominant responses fell in regions 160-218 and 743-854. Because no day 14 peak-response samples were available, repertoires were characterized only after the peak T cell response. Nearly half of unique spike-specific TCRs reportedly recognized epitopes outside regions mutated in the B.1.351 and B.1.1.7 variants.

The CDR3 regions of human TCRbeta chains were analyzed by immunosequencing. As for the authors' bioinformatics: Repertoire TCRs were checked for matches against a reference library of SARS-CoV-2-specific TCRs that had been generated using the MIRA antigen-specificity platform. Breadth was defined as the fraction of unique TCRs that were SARS-CoV-2-associated, and depth was defined as the fraction of total T cells that were SARS-CoV-2-associated. Using the MIRA data, each spike-specific TCR was assigned both to the spike region to which the TCR was reactive and to a CD4 or CD8 class. Log10-transformed breadth and depth values were compared by one-way ANOVA with Sidak's multiple comparisons tests. The immuneACCESS repertoire file appears here via TCRdb, limited to in-frame rearrangements. These files lack a portion of the clones; in checked studies, under half of the deficit traces to unresolved V genes, and the cause of the others is not known. Clone size and the V and J calls come from that table; the DNA yielded D and trimming. In all, the sample holds some 190,000 clones, and around nine tenths of those were seen once. The top ten clones comprise about 1.9% of the sample.

The label giving this sample's time point can be read as: about 28 days (+/-7) after the second vaccine dose. AZD1222 recipients with second doses at about 4 weeks or about 12 weeks were pooled, because spike-specific TCR depth and breadth did not differ between schedules. The vaccinee samples were drawn from two UK trials, COV001 and COV002, one of which was a single-blind randomized controlled phase 2/3 trial testing AZD1222 (ChAdOx1 nCoV-19) in healthy adults. For TCRbeta chain sequencing, PBMC samples from trial participants were taken at day 0 and at day 28 after the second dose. This sample comprised peripheral blood, obtained 28 days after the second AZD1222 dose. The sequence was collected from an adult who received the AZD1222 COVID-19 vaccine. In this chain, TRBV23-1 is recombined with TRBJ1-5; the D gene is perhaps TRBD1, from 6 matching bases. TRBV23-1 has ORF status, its function being uncertain. The DNA sequence is given as TGCGCCGACAGGCGGGTCCTCCCTCAGCATTTT. It encodes CADRRVLPQHF.